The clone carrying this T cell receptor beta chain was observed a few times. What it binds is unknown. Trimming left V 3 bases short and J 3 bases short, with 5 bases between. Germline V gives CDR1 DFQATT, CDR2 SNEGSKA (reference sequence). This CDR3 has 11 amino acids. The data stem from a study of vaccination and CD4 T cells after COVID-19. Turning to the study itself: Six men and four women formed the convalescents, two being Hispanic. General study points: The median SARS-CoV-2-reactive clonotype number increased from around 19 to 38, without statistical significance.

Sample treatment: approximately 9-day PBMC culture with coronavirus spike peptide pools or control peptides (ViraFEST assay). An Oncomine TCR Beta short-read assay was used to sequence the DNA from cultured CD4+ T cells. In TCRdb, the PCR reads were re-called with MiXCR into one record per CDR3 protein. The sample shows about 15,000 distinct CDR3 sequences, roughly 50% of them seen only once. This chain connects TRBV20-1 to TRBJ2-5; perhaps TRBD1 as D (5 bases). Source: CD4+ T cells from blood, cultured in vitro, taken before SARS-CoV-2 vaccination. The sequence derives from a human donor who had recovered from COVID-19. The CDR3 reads CSASREETQYF. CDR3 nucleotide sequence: TGCAGTGCTAGCAGGGAAGAGACCCAGTACTTC.